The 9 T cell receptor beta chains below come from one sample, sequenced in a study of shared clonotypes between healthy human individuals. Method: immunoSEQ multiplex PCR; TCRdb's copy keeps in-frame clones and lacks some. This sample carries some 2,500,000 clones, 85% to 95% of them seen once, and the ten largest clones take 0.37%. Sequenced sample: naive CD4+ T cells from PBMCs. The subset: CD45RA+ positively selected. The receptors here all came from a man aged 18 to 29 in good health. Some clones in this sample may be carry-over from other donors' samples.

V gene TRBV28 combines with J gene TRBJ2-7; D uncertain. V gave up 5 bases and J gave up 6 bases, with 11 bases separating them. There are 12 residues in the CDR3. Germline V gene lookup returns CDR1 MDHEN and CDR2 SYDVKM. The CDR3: CASSRRMSEQYF. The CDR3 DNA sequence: TGTGCCAGCAGTCGTCGGATGTCCGAGCAGTACTTC.

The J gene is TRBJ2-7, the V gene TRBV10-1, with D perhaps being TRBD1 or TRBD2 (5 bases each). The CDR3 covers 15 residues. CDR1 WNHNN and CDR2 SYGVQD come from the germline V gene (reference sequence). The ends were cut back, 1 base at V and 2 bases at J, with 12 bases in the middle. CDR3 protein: CASSEFRGVAYEQYF. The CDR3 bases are TGCGCCAGCAGTGAGTTTCGGGGCGTAGCCTACGAGCAGTACTTC.

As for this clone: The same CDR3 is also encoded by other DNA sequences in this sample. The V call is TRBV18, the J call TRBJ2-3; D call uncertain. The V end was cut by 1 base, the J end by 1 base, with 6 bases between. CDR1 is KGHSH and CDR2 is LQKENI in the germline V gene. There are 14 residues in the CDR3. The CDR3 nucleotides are TGTGCCAGCTCACCACTCACTCGCACAGATACGCAGTATTTT. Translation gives CASSPLTRTDTQYF.

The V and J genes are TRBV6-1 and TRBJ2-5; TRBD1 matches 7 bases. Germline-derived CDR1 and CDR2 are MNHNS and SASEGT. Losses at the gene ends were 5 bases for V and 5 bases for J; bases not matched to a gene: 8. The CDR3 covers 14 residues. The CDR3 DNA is TGTGCCAGCAGTTCAGGGGGAGTAGGGGAGACCCAGTACTTC. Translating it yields CASSSGGVGETQYF.

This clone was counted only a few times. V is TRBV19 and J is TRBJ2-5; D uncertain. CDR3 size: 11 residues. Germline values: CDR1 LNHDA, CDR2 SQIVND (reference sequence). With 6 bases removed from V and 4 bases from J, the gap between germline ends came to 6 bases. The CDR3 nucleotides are TGTGCCAGTAGGGGTGGAGAGACCCAGTACTTC. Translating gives CASRGGETQYF.

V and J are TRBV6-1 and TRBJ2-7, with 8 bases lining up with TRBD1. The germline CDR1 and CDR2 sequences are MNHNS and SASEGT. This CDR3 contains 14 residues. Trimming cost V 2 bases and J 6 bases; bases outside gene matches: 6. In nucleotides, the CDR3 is TGTGCCAGCAGTGAAAACAGGGGGGCGTTCGAGCAGTACTTC. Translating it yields CASSENRGAFEQYF.

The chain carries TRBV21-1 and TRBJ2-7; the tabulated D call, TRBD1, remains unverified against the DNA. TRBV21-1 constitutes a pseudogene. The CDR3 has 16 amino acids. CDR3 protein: CASSKDPGQGTYEQYF. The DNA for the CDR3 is TGTGCCAGCAGCAAAGACCCGGGACAGGGCACCTACGAGCAGTACTTC.

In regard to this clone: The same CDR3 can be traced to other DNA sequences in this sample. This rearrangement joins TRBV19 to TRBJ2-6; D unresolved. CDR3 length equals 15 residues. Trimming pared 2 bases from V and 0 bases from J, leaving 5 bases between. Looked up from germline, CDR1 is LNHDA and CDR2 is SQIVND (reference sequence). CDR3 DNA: TGTGCCAGTAGTATATACGGCTCTGGGGCCAACGTCCTGACTTTC. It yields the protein CASSIYGSGANVLTF.

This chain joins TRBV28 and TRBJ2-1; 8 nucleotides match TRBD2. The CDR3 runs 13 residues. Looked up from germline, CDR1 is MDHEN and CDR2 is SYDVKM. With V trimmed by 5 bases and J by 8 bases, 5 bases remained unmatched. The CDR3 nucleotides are TGTGCCAGCAGTCACGGACTAGCACATGAGCAGTTCTTC. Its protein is CASSHGLAHEQFF. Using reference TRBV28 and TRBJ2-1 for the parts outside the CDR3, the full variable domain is DVKVTQSSRYLVKRTGEKVFLECVQDMDHENMFWYRQDPGLGLRLIYFSYDVKMKEKGDIPEGYSVSREKKERFSLILESASTNQTSMYLCASSHGLAHEQFFGPGTRLTVL.